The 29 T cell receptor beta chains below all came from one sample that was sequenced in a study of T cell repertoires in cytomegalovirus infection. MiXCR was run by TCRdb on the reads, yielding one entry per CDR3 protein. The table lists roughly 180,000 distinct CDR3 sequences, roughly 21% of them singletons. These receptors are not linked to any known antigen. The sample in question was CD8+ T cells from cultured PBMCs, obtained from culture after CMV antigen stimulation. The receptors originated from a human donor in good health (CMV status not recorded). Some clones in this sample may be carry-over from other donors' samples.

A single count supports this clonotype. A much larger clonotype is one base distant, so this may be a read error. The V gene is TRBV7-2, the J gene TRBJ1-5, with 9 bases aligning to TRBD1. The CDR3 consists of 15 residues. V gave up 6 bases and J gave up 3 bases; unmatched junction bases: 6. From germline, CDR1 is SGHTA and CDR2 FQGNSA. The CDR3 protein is CASSATGGYNQPQHF. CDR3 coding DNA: TGTGCCAGCAGTGCTACAGGGGGCTACAATCAGCCCCAGCATTTT.

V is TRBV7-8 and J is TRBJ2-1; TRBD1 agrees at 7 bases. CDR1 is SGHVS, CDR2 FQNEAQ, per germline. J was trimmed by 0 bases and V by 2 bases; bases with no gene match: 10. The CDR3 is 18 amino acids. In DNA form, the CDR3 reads TGTGCCAGCAGCTTACCCCGGGACAGCCCTAGCTCCTACAATGAGCAGTTCTTC. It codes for CASSLPRDSPSSYNEQFF.

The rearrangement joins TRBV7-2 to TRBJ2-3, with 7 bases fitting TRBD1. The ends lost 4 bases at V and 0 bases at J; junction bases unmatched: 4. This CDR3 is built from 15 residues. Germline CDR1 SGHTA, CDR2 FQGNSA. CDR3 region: CASSSGTVSTDTQYF. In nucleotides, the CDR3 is TGTGCCAGCAGCTCCGGGACAGTTAGCACAGATACGCAGTATTTT. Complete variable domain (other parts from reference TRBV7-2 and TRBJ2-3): GAGVSQSPSNKVTEKGKDVELRCDPISGHTALYWYRQSLGQGLEFLIYFQGNSAPDKSGLPSDRFSAERTGGSVSTLTIQRTQQEDSAVYLCASSSGTVSTDTQYFGPGTRLTVL.

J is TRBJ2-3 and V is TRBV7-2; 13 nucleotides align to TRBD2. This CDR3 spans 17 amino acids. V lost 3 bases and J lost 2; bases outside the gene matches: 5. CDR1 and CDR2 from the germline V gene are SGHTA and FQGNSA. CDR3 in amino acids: CASSFPLAGGVTDTQYF. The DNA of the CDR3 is TGTGCCAGCAGCTTTCCACTAGCGGGGGGGGTCACAGATACGCAGTATTTT.

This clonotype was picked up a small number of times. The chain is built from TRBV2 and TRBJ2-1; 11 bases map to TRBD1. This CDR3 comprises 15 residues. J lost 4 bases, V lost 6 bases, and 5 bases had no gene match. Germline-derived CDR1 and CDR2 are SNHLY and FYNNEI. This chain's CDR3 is CASSGQGALYNEQFF. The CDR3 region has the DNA TGTGCCAGCAGCGGACAGGGGGCATTATACAATGAGCAGTTCTTC. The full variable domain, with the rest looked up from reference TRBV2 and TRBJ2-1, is EPEVTQTPSHQVTQMGQEVILRCVPISNHLYFYWYRQILGQKVEFLVSFYNNEISEKSEIFDDQFSVERPDGSNFTLKIRSTKLEDSAMYFCASSGQGALYNEQFFGPGTRLTVL.

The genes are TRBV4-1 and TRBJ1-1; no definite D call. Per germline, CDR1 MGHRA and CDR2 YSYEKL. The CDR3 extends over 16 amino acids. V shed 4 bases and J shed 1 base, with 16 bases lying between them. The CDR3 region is CASSRVVFRRNTEAFF. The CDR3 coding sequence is TGCGCCAGCAGCCGAGTCGTTTTTCGGAGGAACACTGAAGCTTTCTTT.

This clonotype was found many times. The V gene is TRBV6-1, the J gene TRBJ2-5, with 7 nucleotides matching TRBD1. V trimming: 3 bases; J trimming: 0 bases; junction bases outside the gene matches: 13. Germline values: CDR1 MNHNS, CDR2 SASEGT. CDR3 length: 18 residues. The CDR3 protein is CASSEQNSGTAYQETQYF. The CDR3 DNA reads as TGTGCCAGCAGTGAGCAAAATTCCGGGACAGCGTACCAAGAGACCCAGTACTTC.

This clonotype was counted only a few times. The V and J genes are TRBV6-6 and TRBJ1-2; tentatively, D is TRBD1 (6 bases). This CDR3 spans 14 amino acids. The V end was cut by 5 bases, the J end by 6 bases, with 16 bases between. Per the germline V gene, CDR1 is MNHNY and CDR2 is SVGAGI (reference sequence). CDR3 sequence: CASSGTGTENGYTF. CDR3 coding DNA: TGTGCCAGCAGTGGAACAGGGACGGAAAATGGCTACACCTTC.

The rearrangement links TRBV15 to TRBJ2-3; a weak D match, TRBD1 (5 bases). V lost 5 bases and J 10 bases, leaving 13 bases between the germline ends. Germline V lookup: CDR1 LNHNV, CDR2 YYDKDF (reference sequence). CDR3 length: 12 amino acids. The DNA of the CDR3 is TGTGCCACCAGCCTCGACAGTCTTGCGCAGTATTTT. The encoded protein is CATSLDSLAQYF.

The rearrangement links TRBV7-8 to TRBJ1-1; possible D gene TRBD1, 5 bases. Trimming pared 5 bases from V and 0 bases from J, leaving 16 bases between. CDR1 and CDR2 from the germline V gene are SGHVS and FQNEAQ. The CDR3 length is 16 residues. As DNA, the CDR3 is TGTGCCAGCAGCCGTACCCCAGGGACCTTGAACACTGAAGCTTTCTTT. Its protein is CASSRTPGTLNTEAFF.

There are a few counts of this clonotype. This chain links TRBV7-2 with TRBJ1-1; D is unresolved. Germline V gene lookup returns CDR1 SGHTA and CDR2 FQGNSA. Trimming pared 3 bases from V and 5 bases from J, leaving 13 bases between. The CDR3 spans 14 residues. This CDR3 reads CASSLPILGTEAFF. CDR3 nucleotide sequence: TGTGCCAGCAGCTTGCCGATACTGGGGACTGAAGCTTTCTTT.

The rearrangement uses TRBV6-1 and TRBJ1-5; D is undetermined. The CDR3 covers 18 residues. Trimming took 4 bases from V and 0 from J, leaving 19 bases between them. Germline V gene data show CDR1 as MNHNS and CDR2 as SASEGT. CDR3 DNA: TGTGCCAGCAGTGGTTTTAAGGGTGGCGCACATAGCAATCAGCCCCAGCATTTT. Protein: CASSGFKGGAHSNQPQHF.

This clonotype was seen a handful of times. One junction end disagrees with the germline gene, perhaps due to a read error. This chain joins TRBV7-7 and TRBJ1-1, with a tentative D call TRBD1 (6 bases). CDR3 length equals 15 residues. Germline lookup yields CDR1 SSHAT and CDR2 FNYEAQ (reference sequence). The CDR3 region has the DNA TGTGCTAGCAGCTTAAGGTGTCAGGGGATGACTGAAGCTTTCTTT. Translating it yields CASSLRCQGMTEAFF.

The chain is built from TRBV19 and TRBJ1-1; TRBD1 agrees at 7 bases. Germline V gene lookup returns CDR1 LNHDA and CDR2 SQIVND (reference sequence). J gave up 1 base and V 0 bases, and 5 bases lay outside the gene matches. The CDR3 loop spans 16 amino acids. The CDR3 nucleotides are TGTGCCAGTAGTATAGACCGGACAGGAGAGAACACTGAAGCTTTCTTT. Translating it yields CASSIDRTGENTEAFF.

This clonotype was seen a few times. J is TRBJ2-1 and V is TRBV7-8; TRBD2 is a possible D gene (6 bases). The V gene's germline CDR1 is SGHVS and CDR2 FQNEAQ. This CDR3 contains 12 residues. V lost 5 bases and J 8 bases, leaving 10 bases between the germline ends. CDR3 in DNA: TGTGCCAGCAGCCACAGGAGGGATGAGCAGTTCTTC. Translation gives CASSHRRDEQFF.

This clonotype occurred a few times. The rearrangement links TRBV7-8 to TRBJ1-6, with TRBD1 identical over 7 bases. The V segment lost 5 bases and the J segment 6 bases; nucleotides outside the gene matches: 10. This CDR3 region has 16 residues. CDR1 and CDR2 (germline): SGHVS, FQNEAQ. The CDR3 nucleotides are TGTGCCAGCAGCACCCGGACAGGAACACTTAATTCACCCCTCCACTTT. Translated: CASSTRTGTLNSPLHF.

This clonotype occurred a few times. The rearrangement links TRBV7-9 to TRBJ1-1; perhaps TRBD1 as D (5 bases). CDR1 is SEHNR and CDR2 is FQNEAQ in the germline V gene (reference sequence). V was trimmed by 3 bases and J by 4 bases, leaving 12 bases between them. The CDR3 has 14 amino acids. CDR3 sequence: CASSLSRGGTEAFF. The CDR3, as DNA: TGTGCCAGCAGCTTGTCCCGTGGGGGCACTGAAGCTTTCTTT.

The CDR3 reads CASSPLLSTGSSYEQYF. DNA of the CDR3: TGTGCCAGCAGTCCCCTCCTATCGACAGGGTCCTCCTACGAGCAGTACTTC. The genes are TRBV28 and TRBJ2-7; 7 bases are shared with TRBD1. CDR3 size: 17 residues. Per germline, CDR1 MDHEN and CDR2 SYDVKM. J lost 0 bases, V lost 5 bases, and 13 bases had no gene match. The variable domain in full, with the rest retrieved from reference TRBV28 and TRBJ2-7, is DVKVTQSSRYLVKRTGEKVFLECVQDMDHENMFWYRQDPGLGLRLIYFSYDVKMKEKGDIPEGYSVSREKKERFSLILESASTNQTSMYLCASSPLLSTGSSYEQYFGPGTRLTVT.

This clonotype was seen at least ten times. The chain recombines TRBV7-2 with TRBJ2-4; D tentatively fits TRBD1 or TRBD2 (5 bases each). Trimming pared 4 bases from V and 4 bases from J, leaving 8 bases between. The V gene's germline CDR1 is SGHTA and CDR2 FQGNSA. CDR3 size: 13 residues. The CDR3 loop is CASSWDQKNIQYF. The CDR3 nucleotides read TGTGCCAGCAGCTGGGACCAAAAAAACATTCAGTACTTC.

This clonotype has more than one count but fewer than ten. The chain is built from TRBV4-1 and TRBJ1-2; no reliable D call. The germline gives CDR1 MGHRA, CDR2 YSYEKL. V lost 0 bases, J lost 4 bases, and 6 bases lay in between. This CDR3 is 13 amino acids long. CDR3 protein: CASSQDGSYGYTF. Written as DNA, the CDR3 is TGCGCCAGCAGCCAAGATGGGTCCTATGGCTACACCTTC.

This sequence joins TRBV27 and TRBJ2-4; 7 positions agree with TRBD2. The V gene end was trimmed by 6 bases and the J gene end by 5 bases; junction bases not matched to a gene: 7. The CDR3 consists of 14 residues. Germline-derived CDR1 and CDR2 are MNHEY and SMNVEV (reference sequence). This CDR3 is CASRREGRENIQYF. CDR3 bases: TGTGCCAGCAGAAGGGAGGGGCGGGAAAACATTCAGTACTTC.

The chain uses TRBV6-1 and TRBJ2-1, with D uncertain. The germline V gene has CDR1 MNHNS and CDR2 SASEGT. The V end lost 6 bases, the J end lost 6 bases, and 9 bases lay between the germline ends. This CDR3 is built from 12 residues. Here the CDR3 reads CASRRPPNEQFF. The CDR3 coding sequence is TGTGCCAGCAGGCGACCTCCCAATGAGCAGTTCTTC.

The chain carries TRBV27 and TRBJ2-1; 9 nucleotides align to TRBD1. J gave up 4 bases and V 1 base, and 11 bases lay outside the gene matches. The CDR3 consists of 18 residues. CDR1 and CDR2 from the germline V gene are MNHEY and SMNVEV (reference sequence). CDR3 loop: CASSLFAGVQGAYNEQFF. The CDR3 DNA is TGTGCCAGCAGTTTATTTGCGGGAGTACAGGGGGCATACAATGAGCAGTTCTTC.

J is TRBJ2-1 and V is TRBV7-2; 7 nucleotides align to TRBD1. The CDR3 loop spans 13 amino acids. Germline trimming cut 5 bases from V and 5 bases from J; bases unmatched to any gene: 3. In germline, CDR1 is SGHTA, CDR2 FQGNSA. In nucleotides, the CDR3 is TGTGCCAGCAGCCGGGACAGAGACAATGAGCAGTTCTTC. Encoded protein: CASSRDRDNEQFF.

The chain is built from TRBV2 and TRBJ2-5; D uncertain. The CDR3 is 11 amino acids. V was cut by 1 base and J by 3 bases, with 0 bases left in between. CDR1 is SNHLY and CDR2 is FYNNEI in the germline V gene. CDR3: CASSEEETQYF. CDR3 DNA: TGTGCCAGCAGTGAAGAAGAGACCCAGTACTTC.

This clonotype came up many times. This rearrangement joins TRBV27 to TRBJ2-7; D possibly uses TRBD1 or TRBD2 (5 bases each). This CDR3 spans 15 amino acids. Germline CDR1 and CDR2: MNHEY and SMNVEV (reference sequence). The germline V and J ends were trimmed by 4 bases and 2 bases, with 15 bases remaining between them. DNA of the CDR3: TGTGCCAGCAGTTCTACCGGGGCAGCAACCTACGAGCAGTACTTC. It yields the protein CASSSTGAATYEQYF.

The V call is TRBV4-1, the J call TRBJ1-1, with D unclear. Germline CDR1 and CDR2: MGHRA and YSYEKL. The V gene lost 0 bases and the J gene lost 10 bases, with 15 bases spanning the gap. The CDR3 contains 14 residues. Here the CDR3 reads CASSQEEWLGGAFF. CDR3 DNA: TGCGCCAGCAGCCAAGAAGAATGGCTGGGAGGAGCTTTCTTT.

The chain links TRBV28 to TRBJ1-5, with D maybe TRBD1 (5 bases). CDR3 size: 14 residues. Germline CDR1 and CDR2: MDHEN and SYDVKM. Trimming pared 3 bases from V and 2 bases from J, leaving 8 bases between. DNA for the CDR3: TGTGCCAGCAGTTTGGTACAGGGCAATCAGCCCCAGCATTTT. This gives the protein CASSLVQGNQPQHF.

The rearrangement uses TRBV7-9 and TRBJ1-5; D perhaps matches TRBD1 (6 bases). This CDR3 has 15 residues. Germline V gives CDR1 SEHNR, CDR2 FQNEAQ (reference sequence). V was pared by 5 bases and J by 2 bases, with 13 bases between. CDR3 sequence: CASSTDREGNQPQHF. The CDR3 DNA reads TGTGCCAGCAGCACGGACAGAGAAGGCAATCAGCCCCAGCATTTT.